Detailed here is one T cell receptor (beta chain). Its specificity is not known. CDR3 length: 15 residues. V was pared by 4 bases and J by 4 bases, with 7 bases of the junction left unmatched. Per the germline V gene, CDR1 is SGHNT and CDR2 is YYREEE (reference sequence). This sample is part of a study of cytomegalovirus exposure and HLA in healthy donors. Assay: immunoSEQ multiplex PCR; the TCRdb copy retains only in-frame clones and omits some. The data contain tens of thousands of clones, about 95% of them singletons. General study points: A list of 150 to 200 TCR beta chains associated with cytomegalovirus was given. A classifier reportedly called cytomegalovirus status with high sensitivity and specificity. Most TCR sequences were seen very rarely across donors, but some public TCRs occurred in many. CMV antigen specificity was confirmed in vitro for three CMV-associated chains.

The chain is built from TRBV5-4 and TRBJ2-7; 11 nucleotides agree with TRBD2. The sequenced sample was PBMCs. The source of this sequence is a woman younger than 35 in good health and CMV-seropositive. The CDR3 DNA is TGTGCCAGCAGCGGGGGGACTAGCGGCGCATACGAGCAGTACTTC. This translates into CASSGGTSGAYEQYF.